Following are 24 T cell receptor beta chains from one sample sequenced in a study of cytomegalovirus exposure and HLA in healthy donors listed by TCRdb under 2017. Receptor libraries were prepared by the immunoSEQ multiplex PCR assay. A mixture of 60 forward primers for TCR Vbeta segments and 13 reverse primers for TCR Jbeta segments was used in the multiplex PCR. TCRdb carries this immuneACCESS record with in-frame sequences only. Its versions omit some clonotypes, under half of them owing to an unresolved V gene in the studies checked, with the rest unexplained. Present in this sample are around 210,000 clones, roughly 84% of which were seen just once. The leading ten clones occupy about 1.7% of the sample. Sequencing was done on a sample of PBMCs. Receptor source: a man in his forties or fifties in good health and CMV-seronegative.

The rearrangement uses TRBV6-5 and TRBJ2-1, with TRBD2 matching 11 bases. V dropped 2 bases and J dropped 6; count of bases not matched to a gene: 3. Germline CDR1 reads MNHEY; CDR2 reads SVGAGI. The CDR3 has 15 amino acids. The CDR3 coding sequence is TGTGCCAGCAGTTACGTAGCGGGAGGGGGCAATGAGCAGTTCTTC. Encoded protein: CASSYVAGGGNEQFF.

V is TRBV2 and J is TRBJ1-1, with D maybe TRBD1 (5 bases). Germline V gene sequence: CDR1 SNHLY, CDR2 FYNNEI. The CDR3 is 13 residues long. The ends were cut back, 3 bases at V and 6 bases at J, with 11 bases in the middle. CDR3 in amino acids: CASSEEGYSEAFF. In nucleotides, the CDR3 is TGTGCCAGCAGTGAGGAGGGGTACTCTGAAGCTTTCTTT.

This chain uses TRBV2 with TRBJ2-1, with 9 bases aligning to TRBD2. The V segment lost 0 bases and the J segment 0 bases; nucleotides outside the gene matches: 0. This CDR3 spans 16 amino acids. Germline assignment: CDR1 SNHLY and CDR2 FYNNEI. CDR3: CASSEASGGSYNEQFF. In DNA, the CDR3 is TGTGCCAGCAGTGAAGCTAGCGGGGGCTCCTACAATGAGCAGTTCTTC.

The rearrangement uses TRBV2 and TRBJ2-7; D is unclear. From germline, CDR1 is SNHLY and CDR2 FYNNEI. The CDR3 has 12 residues. V was cut by 5 bases and J by 0 bases, with 5 bases left in between. CDR3 sequence reads: CASSTDSYEQYF. The CDR3 nucleotides are TGTGCCAGCAGTACTGACTCCTACGAGCAGTACTTC.

J is TRBJ2-2 and V is TRBV6-1; D call uncertain. CDR1 MNHNS and CDR2 SASEGT come from the germline V gene. The ends were cut back, 4 bases at V and 7 bases at J, with 13 bases in the middle. The CDR3 loop spans 14 amino acids. CDR3 sequence (DNA): TGTGCCAGCAGTGCGAGGAGAATCGACGGGGAGCTGTTTTTT. This encodes CASSARRIDGELFF.

The chain has TRBV28 and TRBJ1-2; D ambiguous. The CDR3 is 12 amino acids. Germline loops: CDR1 MDHEN, CDR2 SYDVKM. V was cut by 6 bases and J by 5 bases, with 10 bases left in between. The CDR3 region is CASSAREYGYTF. As DNA, the CDR3 is TGTGCCAGCAGCGCAAGGGAGTATGGCTACACCTTC.

The genes are TRBV7-2 and TRBJ2-7; 10 nucleotides align to TRBD2. Germline V CDR1 and CDR2: SGHTA, FQGNSA. Unmatched junction bases numbered 8, after V lost 2 bases and J lost 4 bases. CDR3 length: 16 amino acids. The CDR3 region has the DNA TGTGCCAGCAGCTTAAGGGAGCTAGCGGGAGTTTACGAGCAGTACTTC. Protein sequence: CASSLRELAGVYEQYF.

This clone came up a few times. The chain uses TRBV21-1 and TRBJ1-2; TRBD1 reflects the table's D call only, with no check against the DNA. TRBV21-1 is flagged as a pseudogene. CDR3 length: 13 residues. The CDR3 DNA reads as TGTGCCAGCATTCCACAGGTGTCCTATGGCTACACCTTC. Translation: CASIPQVSYGYTF.

This clone was observed once. The genes are TRBV10-2 and TRBJ2-7; no definite D call. The CDR3 totals 15 residues. CDR1 and CDR2 from the germline V gene are WSHSY and SAAADI. Trimming left V 2 bases short and J 0 bases short, with 11 bases between. The CDR3 nucleotides read TGCGCCAGCAGTGAGACTGGCGGTAACTCCTACGAGCAGTACTTC. It translates to CASSETGGNSYEQYF.

The gene calls are TRBV30 and TRBJ1-5; D unclear. Germline CDR1 GTSNPN, CDR2 SVGIG (reference sequence). The CDR3 has 11 residues. V lost 5 bases and J lost 11, with 13 bases in between. The CDR3, as DNA: TGTGCCTGGGGCTCGAAAATAACCCAGCATTTT. Translation gives CAWGSKITQHF. The complete variable domain, with remaining parts taken from reference TRBV30 and TRBJ1-5, reads SQTIHQWPATLVQPVGSPLSLECTVEGTSNPNLYWYRQAAGRGLQLLFYSVGIGQISSEVPQNLSASRPQDRQFILSSKKLLLSDSGFYLCAWGSKITQHFGDGTRLSIL.

The chain links TRBV27 to TRBJ1-1; TRBD1 matches at 7 bases. The CDR3 extends over 14 amino acids. Per the germline V gene, CDR1 is MNHEY and CDR2 is SMNVEV (reference sequence). V lost 2 bases and J lost 4; bases outside the gene matches: 4. CDR3 coding DNA: TGTGCCAGCAGTTTAGAAGGGGGCCTCACTGAAGCTTTCTTT. It yields the protein CASSLEGGLTEAFF.

The chain joins TRBV5-1 to TRBJ2-1, with D possibly TRBD1 on 5 matching bases. CDR3 size: 14 residues. V dropped 3 bases and J dropped 3 bases, with 10 bases sitting between them. Germline V gene data show CDR1 as SGHRS and CDR2 as YFSETQ. CDR3 nucleotides: TGCGCCAGCAGCTCCTCCAGGGACTACAATGAGCAGTTCTTC. Translated, it gives CASSSSRDYNEQFF.

The chain joins TRBV9 to TRBJ2-2; 11 bases are a match to TRBD2. Looked up from germline, CDR1 is SGDLS and CDR2 is YYNGEE. The CDR3 is 17 amino acids. V trimming: 3 bases; J trimming: 5 bases; junction bases outside the gene matches: 9. The CDR3 DNA follows: TGTGCCAGCAGCGCCCAGGGGGGACTAGCGGTGACCGGGGAGCTGTTTTTT. Amino acid sequence: CASSAQGGLAVTGELFF.

This chain links TRBV2 with TRBJ2-7, with 10 bases identical to TRBD2. CDR1 SNHLY and CDR2 FYNNEI come from the germline V gene. V was clipped by 4 bases and J by 6 bases; unmatched bases: 15. There are 17 residues in the CDR3. CDR3 residues: CASSALGASGSWGEQYF. CDR3 in DNA: TGTGCCAGCAGTGCCCTGGGTGCTAGCGGGAGTTGGGGCGAGCAGTACTTC.

For the CDR3, the DNA is TGTGCCAGCAAACGACTAGCGGATAACACAGATACGCAGTATTTT. Protein product: CASKRLADNTDTQYF. The chain recombines TRBV2 with TRBJ2-3; 9 positions agree with TRBD2. The trim removed 7 bases at V and 2 bases at J, leaving 7 bases unmatched. This CDR3 region has 15 residues. The V gene's germline CDR1 is SNHLY and CDR2 FYNNEI.

This clone was detected a few times. The chain joins TRBV27 to TRBJ2-7; TRBD2 matches 7 bases. The CDR3 consists of 14 residues. The junction had 4 bases not matched to a gene; V was cut back by 4 bases and J by 1 base. The germline CDR1 and CDR2 sequences are MNHEY and SMNVEV (reference sequence). CDR3 sequence reads: CASSSGLGSYEQYF. CDR3 bases: TGTGCCAGCAGTTCCGGACTAGGGTCCTACGAGCAGTACTTC.

This chain links TRBV5-1 with TRBJ2-5, with D perhaps matching TRBD1 (6 bases). This CDR3 spans 11 amino acids. Germline lookup yields CDR1 SGHRS and CDR2 YFSETQ. Trimming removed 7 bases from V and 5 bases from J, with 9 bases in between. The CDR3, as DNA: TGCGCCAGCCGGACAGAGGAGACCCAGTACTTC. Its protein product is CASRTEETQYF.

The chain has TRBV6-5 and TRBJ2-3; TRBD2 matches 9 bases. CDR1 and CDR2 (germline): MNHEY, SVGAGI. CDR3 size: 15 residues. Germline trimming cut 5 bases from V and 0 bases from J; bases unmatched to any gene: 3. CDR3 loop: CASSRLAASTDTQYF. The CDR3 nucleotides are TGTGCCAGCAGTAGACTAGCGGCTAGCACAGATACGCAGTATTTT.

Comments on this clone: Because the CDR3 is missing its conserved closing phenylalanine or tryptophan, this is likely a read error. The rearrangement joins TRBV5-1 to TRBJ2-6; 11 bases are a match to TRBD1. The CDR3 is 19 residues long. J was trimmed by 4 bases and V by 4 bases; bases with no gene match: 13. CDR1 SGHRS and CDR2 YFSETQ come from the germline V gene. Here the CDR3 DNA reads TGCGCCAGCAGCCCAACTGGGGGGGACAGGGGGGACGGGGCCAACGTCCTGACTTCC. Translating gives CASSPTGGDRGDGANVLTS.

The CDR3 loop reads CASSITGSSRHSNQPQHF. DNA of the CDR3: TGTGCCAGTAGTATTACGGGGTCCTCTCGCCATAGCAATCAGCCCCAGCATTTT. This chain links TRBV19 with TRBJ1-5; D is undetermined. V was clipped by 3 bases and J by 0 bases, with 18 bases between them. CDR3 length: 18 residues. Germline V gene data show CDR1 as LNHDA and CDR2 as SQIVND (reference sequence).

This chain connects TRBV7-9 to TRBJ2-7; tentatively, D is TRBD2 (5 bases). Trimming took 1 base from V and 4 from J, leaving 8 bases between them. This CDR3 contains 13 residues. From germline, CDR1 is SEHNR and CDR2 FQNEAQ (reference sequence). For the CDR3, the DNA is TGTGCCAGCAGCTTAGTGGCGGGTTACGAGCAGTACTTC. Protein: CASSLVAGYEQYF.

The chain carries TRBV7-9 and TRBJ2-5; TRBD2 matches 12 bases. The V segment lost 0 bases and the J segment 1 base; nucleotides outside the gene matches: 3. Germline V gene data show CDR1 as SEHNR and CDR2 as FQNEAQ (reference sequence). The CDR3 runs 17 residues. CDR3 coding DNA: TGTGCCAGCAGCTTAGCCCTAGCGGGAGGGATCCAAGAGACCCAGTACTTC. This sequence encodes CASSLALAGGIQETQYF.

The V gene is TRBV7-2, the J gene TRBJ2-5; 8 bases agree with TRBD1. J gave up 8 bases and V 4 bases, and 12 bases lay outside the gene matches. The CDR3 runs to 15 residues. CDR1 is SGHTA, CDR2 FQGNSA, per germline. The CDR3 spells CASSSPDRALNTQYF. CDR3 DNA sequence: TGTGCCAGCAGCTCCCCGGACAGGGCTTTAAATACCCAGTACTTC.

V is TRBV5-1 and J is TRBJ2-5; 11 nucleotides match TRBD1. The CDR3 consists of 15 residues. Trimming took 3 bases from V and 11 from J; bases not matched to a gene: 12. Per germline, CDR1 SGHRS and CDR2 YFSETQ. The CDR3 spells CASSWRGQGVREQYF. In DNA form, the CDR3 reads TGCGCCAGCAGCTGGAGGGGACAGGGGGTTAGGGAGCAGTACTTC.